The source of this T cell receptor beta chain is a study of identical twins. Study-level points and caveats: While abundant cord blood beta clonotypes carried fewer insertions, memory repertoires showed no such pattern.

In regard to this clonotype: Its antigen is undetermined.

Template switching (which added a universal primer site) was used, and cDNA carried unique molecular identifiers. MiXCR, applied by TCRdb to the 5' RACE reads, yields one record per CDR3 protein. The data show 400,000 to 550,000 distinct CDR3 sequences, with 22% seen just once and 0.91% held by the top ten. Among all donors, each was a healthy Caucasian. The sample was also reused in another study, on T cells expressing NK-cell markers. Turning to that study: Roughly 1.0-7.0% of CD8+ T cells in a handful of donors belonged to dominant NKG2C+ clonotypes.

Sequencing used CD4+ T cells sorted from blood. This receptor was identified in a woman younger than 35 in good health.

The CDR3 DNA follows: TGTGCCAGCAGTTACTCGACTAGCGGGAGGGGCGAGCAGTACTTC. Amino acid sequence: CASSYSTSGRGEQYF. This chain links TRBV6-5 with TRBJ2-7; 14 bases are a match to TRBD2. The CDR3 totals 15 residues. Per germline, CDR1 MNHEY and CDR2 SVGAGI. The V gene end was trimmed by 0 bases and the J gene end by 6 bases; junction bases not matched to a gene: 1.